The next 9 T cell receptor beta chains were all read from a single sample in a study of blood T cell repertoires in COVID-19 (dated by TCRdb to 2018 to 2021). Receptor amplification or capture employed the immunoSEQ multiplex PCR assay. TCRdb obtained this table from immuneACCESS and retained in-frame rearrangements with V and J assigned. These tables miss some clones; where compared with another copy, unresolved V genes account for less than half of the shortfall, and the remainder is unexplained. The sample yields hundreds of thousands of clones; approximately 88% were counted once. The ten largest clonotypes hold just under 7% of the sample. What was sequenced was peripheral blood. The receptor source for this set is a woman between 25 and 40 years old who had recovered from COVID-19.

The chain employs TRBV19 and TRBJ2-5; D gene ambiguous. This CDR3 is 13 amino acids long. V lost 8 bases to trimming and J lost 5 bases, with 15 bases between them. Germline assignment: CDR1 LNHDA and CDR2 SQIVND (reference sequence). CDR3 DNA sequence: TGTGCCAGTGCTTTTCTCGGCAGGGAGACCCAGTACTTC. Translating gives CASAFLGRETQYF.

With regard to this clone: Sequence at one end of the junction differs from germline and may be a read error. The chain carries TRBV3-1 (or the pseudogene TRBV3-2) and TRBJ1-4, with D possibly being TRBD1 (6 bases). The CDR3 sequence is 13 residues long. Per the germline V gene, CDR1 is LGHDT and CDR2 is YNNKEL (reference sequence). The CDR3 region is CASSPRTVEKLFF. The CDR3 coding sequence is TGTGCCAGCAGCCCGCGGACAGTCGAAAAACTATTTTTT.

This chain joins TRBV28 and TRBJ2-3, with D uncertain. The CDR3 runs to 15 residues. Deletions cut 6 bases from V and 0 bases from J, with 13 bases between. CDR1 and CDR2 from the germline V gene are MDHEN and SYDVKM. The CDR3 DNA is TGTGCCAGCAGCCATGCCTGGCAGAGCACAGATACGCAGTATTTT. Protein sequence: CASSHAWQSTDTQYF.

The chain employs TRBV7-8 and TRBJ2-3, with D possibly TRBD1 on 6 matching bases. V was clipped by 5 bases and J by 0 bases, with 12 bases between them. Germline CDR1 is SGHVS and CDR2 is FQNEAQ. This CDR3 has 15 residues. CDR3 sequence reads: CASSRGQPSTDTQYF. The CDR3 DNA reads as TGTGCCAGCAGCCGAGGACAGCCCAGCACAGATACGCAGTATTTT.

The chain recombines TRBV11-1 with TRBJ2-2; D unresolved. V was pared by 5 bases and J by 4 bases, with 17 bases between. Germline loops: CDR1 SGHAT, CDR2 FQDESV (reference sequence). The CDR3 contains 16 residues. CDR3 bases: TGTGCCAGCAGCCTGAGTCCAGCGTCGGGCACCGGGGAGCTGTTTTTT. Its protein product is CASSLSPASGTGELFF.

V is TRBV30 and J is TRBJ1-1; the match to TRBD1 covers 7 bases. Germline-derived CDR1 and CDR2 are GTSNPN and SVGIG (reference sequence). CDR3 length equals 14 residues. The V gene end was trimmed by 5 bases and the J gene end by 3 bases; junction bases not matched to a gene: 9. The CDR3, as DNA: TGTGCCTGGGCTCAACAGGGGCCTTACACTGAAGCTTTCTTT. This encodes CAWAQQGPYTEAFF.

Here the CDR3 DNA reads TGTGCCAGCAGCTTGATATTCAAAGGAGAAATCGGAGAGACCCAGTACTTC. The encoded protein is CASSLIFKGEIGETQYF. This chain connects TRBV5-6 to TRBJ2-5; D uncertain. Looked up from germline, CDR1 is SGHDT and CDR2 is YYEEEE. Trimming took off 1 base at V and 4 bases at J, with 20 bases between the two ends. The CDR3 runs 17 residues. Looking up the rest from reference TRBV5-6 and TRBJ2-5 gives the full variable domain: DAGVTQSPTHLIKTRGQQVTLRCSPKSGHDTVSWYQQALGQGPQFIFQYYEEEERQRGNFPDRFSGHQFPNYSSELNVNALLLGDSALYLCASSLIFKGEIGETQYFGPGTRLLVL.

Comments on this clone: The same CDR3 also results from other DNA sequences found in this sample. The chain joins TRBV2 to TRBJ2-2; no firm D call. Germline lookup yields CDR1 SNHLY and CDR2 FYNNEI. The CDR3 consists of 14 residues. V was pared by 0 bases and J by 5 bases, with 7 bases between. CDR3 amino acids: CASSEARATGELFF. CDR3 DNA: TGTGCCAGCAGTGAAGCTAGAGCTACCGGGGAGCTGTTTTTT.

J is TRBJ2-7 and V is TRBV5-1, with D perhaps matching TRBD2 (6 bases). CDR1 is SGHRS and CDR2 is YFSETQ in the germline V gene. This CDR3 contains 17 residues. Trimming removed 0 bases from V and 2 bases from J, with 18 bases in between. DNA for the CDR3: TGCGCCAGCAGCTTGGGGTCGGCGGGAACGGCCGCCTACGAGCAGTACTTC. It yields the protein CASSLGSAGTAAYEQYF.